The 30 T cell receptor gamma chains below come from one sample, sequenced in a study of intestinal T cells in coeliac disease. Genomic DNA came from ten approximately 4.8-µm formalin-fixed paraffin-embedded scrolls per case. LymphoTrack primers amplified TRG sequences from 200 ng of biopsy DNA. TCRdb redid clone calling on the multiplex PCR reads using CATT. The sample carries about a thousand gamma-chain clones, about 52% recorded once. The sequencing input was a duodenal biopsy. The receptor source for this set is a human donor with celiac disease.

In regard to this clone: Germline is not matched at one junction end, which may reflect a read error. The chain joins TRGV4 to TRGJ1 or TRGJ2. The germline V gene has CDR1 EGSTGY and CDR2 YDSYTSSV. This CDR3 is built from 14 residues. DNA of the CDR3: TGTGCCACCTGGGATGCCCTGAATTATTATAAGAAACTTTTT. It yields the protein CATWDALNYYKKLF.

This clone is deemed large (0.1 to 1%). J is TRGJ1 or TRGJ2 and V is TRGV3. The germline V gene encodes CDR1 VTNTFY and CDR2 YDVSTARD (reference sequence). V shed 0 bases, J shed 2 bases, and the junction held 4 bases outside the gene matches. There are 14 residues in the CDR3. The CDR3 DNA is TGTGCCACCTGGGACAGGGATGATTATTATAAGAAACTCTTT. It encodes CATWDRDDYYKKLF.

In its sample, this clone ranks as large. The rearrangement joins TRGV8 to TRGJP1. The CDR3 length is 13 residues. Germline CDR1 reads VENAVY; CDR2 reads YDSYNSRV. V lost 4 bases to trimming and J lost 3 bases; unmatched junction nucleotides: 2. This chain's CDR3 is CATWDPTGWFKIF. The CDR3 DNA reads TGTGCCACCTGGGACCCCACTGGTTGGTTCAAGATATTT.

This chain links TRGV8 with TRGJ1 or TRGJ2. This CDR3 contains 10 residues. The germline V gene encodes CDR1 VENAVY and CDR2 YDSYNSRV. After removal of 8 bases from V and 16 bases from J, the junction contained 14 bases not matched to a gene. The CDR3 protein is CATSRFRNLF. DNA of the CDR3: TGTGCCACCTCTCGGTTTAGAAATCTCTTT.

In nucleotides, the CDR3 is TGTGCCACCTGGGATGTTCCCCATAAGAAACTCTTT. Translated: CATWDVPHKKLF. This sequence joins TRGV8 and TRGJ1 or TRGJ2. CDR3 length: 12 residues. Germline CDR1 reads VENAVY; CDR2 reads YDSYNSRV. Unmatched junction bases numbered 7, after V lost 3 bases and J lost 8 bases.

The sample holds a few counts of this clone. Translating this DNA gives a protein that differs at residue 7 from the TCRdb one, which belongs to a much larger clone; a read error is likely, and the protein shown is this translation. The chain recombines TRGV8 with TRGJ1 or TRGJ2. The CDR3 sequence is 14 residues long. The ends lost 0 bases at V and 0 bases at J; junction bases unmatched: 2. Per the germline V gene, CDR1 is VENAVY and CDR2 is YDSYNSRV. CDR3 coding DNA: TGTGCCACCTGGGATAGGGGGAATTATTATAAGAAACTCTTT. Amino acid sequence: CATWDRGNYYKKLF.

The rearrangement uses TRGV8 and TRGJ1 or TRGJ2. This CDR3 has 11 amino acids. Germline CDR1 reads VENAVY; CDR2 reads YDSYNSRV. The CDR3 spells CAPRDLYKKLF. CDR3 DNA: TGTGCACCACGGGATTTGTATAAGAAACTCTTT.

With respect to this clone: The junction departs from germline at one end; a sequencing error may be responsible. The chain recombines TRGV2 with TRGJP2. The CDR3 runs to 13 residues. Germline V lookup: CDR1 EGSNGY, CDR2 YDSYNSKV. As DNA, the CDR3 is TGTGCCGCCTGGGACGGGCACGATTGGATCAAGACGTTT. Translation gives CAAWDGHDWIKTF.

This clone rates as large. The chain uses TRGV2 and TRGJ1 or TRGJ2. With V trimmed by 1 base and J by 11 bases, 5 bases remained unmatched. The length of the CDR3 is 11 residues. The germline gives CDR1 EGSNGY, CDR2 YDSYNSKV. The CDR3, as DNA: TGTGCCACCTGGGACGGTAGGGAGAAACTCTTT. Protein sequence: CATWDGREKLF.

The V and J genes are TRGV2 and TRGJP1. Germline assignment: CDR1 EGSNGY and CDR2 YDSYNSKV. CDR3 length: 12 amino acids. J lost 9 bases, V lost 12 bases, and 13 bases had no gene match. The CDR3 coding sequence is TGTGCCGACCTGCGACACTGTTGGTTCAAGATATTT. It is translated as CADLRHCWFKIF.

By proportion, this clone is large. V and J are TRGV10 and TRGJP1. TRGV10 is given ORF status, its function remaining uncertain. The CDR3 sequence is 17 residues long. After removal of 10 bases from V and 0 bases from J, the junction contained 15 bases not matched to a gene. This CDR3 is CAASSYKGYTTGWFKIF. In DNA, the CDR3 is TGTGCTGCGTCCTCTTACAAGGGGTATACCACTGGTTGGTTCAAGATATTT.

This clone has a single count. The V call is TRGV4, the J call TRGJ1 or TRGJ2. Germline V CDR1 and CDR2: EGSTGY, YDSYTSSV. The ends lost 8 bases at V and 6 bases at J; junction bases unmatched: 16. The CDR3 length is 14 residues. CDR3 nucleotides: TGTGCCACCTCGGGATTTCGGATTACTTATAAGAAACTCTTT. Amino acids: CATSGFRITYKKLF.

The chain uses TRGV10 and TRGJP1. TRGV10 carries the ORF label, with uncertain function. V trimming: 8 bases; J trimming: 3 bases; junction bases outside the gene matches: 22. The CDR3 spans 19 residues. The DNA of the CDR3 is TGTGCTGCGTGGGATTATCCGCAAATCCTAATACCCACTGGTTGGTTCAAGATATTT. Translated: CAAWDYPQILIPTGWFKIF.

This clone was seen only a few times. The rearrangement uses TRGV2 and TRGJ1 or TRGJ2. J gave up 7 bases and V 8 bases, and 14 bases lay outside the gene matches. Germline CDR1 and CDR2: EGSNGY and YDSYNSKV. This CDR3 has 13 residues. In DNA form, the CDR3 reads TGTGCCACCTTGGGACGGGCTGGATATAAGAAACTCTTT. This codes for CATLGRAGYKKLF.

This rearrangement joins TRGV9 to TRGJ1 or TRGJ2. The CDR3 length is 16 residues. Germline CDR1 GITISATS, CDR2 ISYDGTV (reference sequence). Trimming at V came to 1 base and at J to 1 base, leaving 10 bases not matched to a gene. CDR3 DNA: TGTGCCTTGTGGGAGGTACCTCTCTGTAATTATTATAAGAAACTCTTT. Amino acid sequence: CALWEVPLCNYYKKLF.

This clone was found a few times. The chain recombines TRGV2 with TRGJ1 or TRGJ2. This CDR3 is built from 12 residues. V dropped 5 bases and J dropped 2; count of bases not matched to a gene: 3. CDR1 is EGSNGY, CDR2 YDSYNSKV, per germline. The CDR3 reads CATWVHYYKKLF. In DNA form, the CDR3 reads TGTGCCACCTGGGTACATTATTATAAGAAACTCTTT.

The V and J genes are TRGV10 and TRGJP1. TRGV10 is an ORF, and what it does is uncertain. The length of the CDR3 is 15 residues. V trimming: 8 bases; J trimming: 4 bases; junction bases outside the gene matches: 11. CDR3 nucleotides: TGTGCTGCGTGGGTGCCAAAATACACTGGTTGGTTCAAGATATTT. The encoded protein is CAAWVPKYTGWFKIF.

Sample share makes this clone large (0.1 to 1%). The CDR3 loop is CAAWAHTGWFKIF. Written as DNA, the CDR3 is TGTGCTGCGTGGGCCCACACTGGTTGGTTCAAGATATTT. J is TRGJP1 and V is TRGV10. TRGV10 is placed among ORFs of uncertain function. CDR3 length equals 13 residues. V lost 8 bases, J lost 4 bases, and 5 bases stayed unmatched.

Regarding this clone: A much bigger clone sits one base away, suggesting this may be a read error. Other DNA sequences in the same sample also yield this CDR3. The chain joins TRGV5 to TRGJ1 or TRGJ2. The germline V gene encodes CDR1 VINAFY and CDR2 YDVSNSKD. The CDR3 extends over 13 amino acids. CDR3 region: CATCPLNYYKKLF. In DNA, the CDR3 is TGTGCCACCTGCCCTCTAAATTATTATAAGAAACTCTTC.

In its sample, this clone ranks as large. V is TRGV10 and J is TRGJ1 or TRGJ2. TRGV10 is labeled an ORF, and its function is uncertain. The CDR3 length is 11 residues. J gave up 3 bases and V 8 bases, and 2 bases lay outside the gene matches. In nucleotides, the CDR3 is TGTGCTGCGTGGGGTTATTATAAGAAACTCTTT. It is translated as CAAWGYYKKLF.

This chain joins TRGV10 and TRGJ1 or TRGJ2. TRGV10 is marked as an open reading frame, function uncertain. V was clipped by 10 bases and J by 7 bases; unmatched bases: 8. The CDR3 totals 11 residues. The CDR3 loop reads CAALGCYKKLF. The CDR3 DNA follows: TGTGCTGCGTTGGGATGCTATAAGAAACTCTTT.

The chain combines TRGV4 with TRGJP1. CDR1 EGSTGY and CDR2 YDSYTSSV come from the germline V gene. The CDR3 is 15 residues long. Germline trimming cut 0 bases from V and 3 bases from J; bases unmatched to any gene: 4. CDR3 sequence reads: CATWDGRPTGWFKIF. CDR3 coding DNA: TGTGCCACCTGGGATGGGCGTCCCACTGGTTGGTTCAAGATATTT.

This clone is a singleton in its sample. This chain links TRGV2 with TRGJP2. This CDR3 is 15 amino acids long. Germline V gene lookup returns CDR1 EGSNGY and CDR2 YDSYNSKV. Trimming took 0 bases from V and 9 from J; bases not matched to a gene: 10. DNA of the CDR3: TGTGCCACCTGGGACGGGCCCTTAGTGAATTGGATCAAGACGTTT. Amino acids: CATWDGPLVNWIKTF.

By share, this clone ranks as large (0.1 to 1%). This chain uses TRGV8 with TRGJ1 or TRGJ2. Germline-derived CDR1 and CDR2 are VENAVY and YDSYNSRV. With 4 bases clipped from V and 10 bases from J, the junction kept 1 base outside the gene matches. This CDR3 region has 9 residues. CDR3 sequence: CATWDKKLF. CDR3 DNA: TGTGCCACCTGGGACAAGAAACTCTTT.

The CDR3 bases are TGTGCCACCTCGCTCCCCCCACCTGGTTGGTTCAAGATATTT. It translates to CATSLPPPGWFKIF. This rearrangement joins TRGV8 to TRGJP1. Germline trimming cut 8 bases from V and 6 bases from J; bases unmatched to any gene: 12. Germline lookup yields CDR1 VENAVY and CDR2 YDSYNSRV. The length of the CDR3 is 14 residues.

This clone has only one observation. V usage is TRGV8 and J usage is TRGJ1 or TRGJ2. This CDR3 comprises 14 residues. Germline V CDR1 and CDR2: VENAVY, YDSYNSRV. Losses at the gene ends were 0 bases for V and 3 bases for J; bases not matched to a gene: 5. DNA for the CDR3: TGTGCCACCTGGGATAGGATAGTTTATTATAAGAAACTCTTT. It is translated as CATWDRIVYYKKLF.

This clone is hyperexpanded within its sample. The chain links TRGV10 to TRGJP1. TRGV10 is sorted into the ORF group, with uncertain function. The CDR3 is 13 residues long. V lost 8 bases and J lost 4; bases outside the gene matches: 5. The CDR3, as DNA: TGTGCTGCGTGGGTATACACTGGTTGGTTCAAGATATTT. The encoded protein is CAAWVYTGWFKIF.

This clone is judged large. The CDR3 loop is CATWDNFYYKKLF. CDR3 nucleotides: TGTGCCACCTGGGATAATTTTTATTATAAGAAACTCTTT. The chain has TRGV8 and TRGJ1 or TRGJ2. V shed 2 bases, J shed 3 bases, and the junction held 4 bases outside the gene matches. In germline, CDR1 is VENAVY, CDR2 YDSYNSRV. This CDR3 region has 13 residues.

Only one count was recorded for this clone. The chain recombines TRGV10 with TRGJ1 or TRGJ2. TRGV10 is an open reading frame, and its role is uncertain. After removal of 11 bases from V and 5 bases from J, the junction contained 4 bases not matched to a gene. The CDR3 has 10 residues. CDR3 in amino acids: CAAGHYKKLF. CDR3 bases: TGTGCTGCGGGACATTATAAGAAACTCTTT.

This sequence joins TRGV2 and TRGJP1. Per the germline V gene, CDR1 is EGSNGY and CDR2 is YDSYNSKV. Unmatched junction bases numbered 10, after V lost 2 bases and J lost 4 bases. The CDR3 is 16 amino acids. The CDR3 region is CATWDAQFSTGWFKIF. As DNA, the CDR3 is TGTGCCACCTGGGACGCTCAATTTAGCACTGGTTGGTTCAAGATATTT.